This T cell receptor beta chain emerged from a study of blood T cell repertoires in COVID-19. Assay used: immunoSEQ multiplex PCR; TCRdb lists only in-frame clones, some missing. The table has 50,000 to 70,000 clones, roughly 90% seen once. This CDR3 comprises 13 residues. Trimming cost V 1 base and J 1 base, with 6 bases left between them. This TCR was sampled from a woman older than 75 with active COVID-19. The V call is TRBV5-3, the J call TRBJ2-7; TRBD1 is a possible D gene (6 bases). TRBV5-3 is filed as an ORF, its function uncertain. What was sequenced was peripheral blood. CDR3 sequence: CARSLTGSYEQYV. CDR3 nucleotides: TGTGCCAGAAGCTTGACAGGGTCCTACGAGCAGTACGTC.